This is a list of T cell receptor beta chains from one sample in a study of shared clonotypes between healthy human individuals. This table comes from immunoSEQ multiplex PCR, and its TCRdb copy is limited to in-frame clones, with some not included. The profile shows 100,000 to 130,000 clones, 68% of them singletons. The sequenced sample was memory CD8+ T cells sorted from blood. Receptors originate from a woman aged 30 to 39 in good health. Both conserved end residues are part of each CDR3. Each record gives: CDR3 DNA, CDR3 protein, J gene, clone size, D gene, V gene, CDR3 length. D genes are given only for firm matches. A clone size is listed for some rows: how often the clone was seen (once, few, many), or a class if it is expanded.

cdr3_nt: TGTGCCAGCAGTAAGACTAGCGGGGATAAAGAGACCCAGTACTTC; cdr3_aa: CASSKTSGDKETQYF; j_call: TRBJ2-5; clone_size: -; d_call: TRBD2; v_call: TRBV7-8; cdr3_length: 15
cdr3_nt: TGTGCCAGCAGCTTGGCTCTCCGTAGGGAGAATGAGCAGTTCTTC; cdr3_aa: CASSLALRRENEQFF; j_call: TRBJ2-1; clone_size: -; d_call: -; v_call: TRBV5-4; cdr3_length: 15
cdr3_nt: TGTGCCAGTAGTACGGGACTAGCGTTGGCTACGGAGACCCAGTACTTC; cdr3_aa: CASSTGLALATETQYF; j_call: TRBJ2-5; clone_size: few; d_call: TRBD2; v_call: TRBV19; cdr3_length: 16
cdr3_nt: TGTGCCAGCAGTTCCCACCGTGACGGTAACTATGGCTACACCTTC; cdr3_aa: CASSSHRDGNYGYTF; j_call: TRBJ1-2; clone_size: -; d_call: -; v_call: TRBV6-6; cdr3_length: 15
cdr3_nt: TGTGCCAGCAGTGAAAGGACGGGAGCGCCCGGGGAGCTGTTTTTT; cdr3_aa: CASSERTGAPGELFF; j_call: TRBJ2-2; clone_size: many; d_call: -; v_call: TRBV6-1; cdr3_length: 15
cdr3_nt: TGTGCCAGCAGCTCTCCGAACCCACAGGGGGTCCAATTTAGCAATCAGCCCCAGCATTTT; cdr3_aa: CASSSPNPQGVQFSNQPQHF; j_call: TRBJ1-5; clone_size: -; d_call: TRBD1; v_call: TRBV7-4; cdr3_length: 20
cdr3_nt: TGTGCCAGCAGTTGGGGGGAGGACGGCAATCAGCCCCAGCATTTT; cdr3_aa: CASSWGEDGNQPQHF; j_call: TRBJ1-5; clone_size: few; d_call: -; v_call: TRBV25-1; cdr3_length: 15
cdr3_nt: TGCGCCAGCAGCCAACTGGATATGGGACTGGTCTCTGGAAACACCATATATTTT; cdr3_aa: CASSQLDMGLVSGNTIYF; j_call: TRBJ1-3; clone_size: few; d_call: -; v_call: TRBV4-1; cdr3_length: 18
cdr3_nt: TGTGCCAGCAGCACAGACGCGGGAGAATTAGATACGCAGTATTTT; cdr3_aa: CASSTDAGELDTQYF; j_call: TRBJ2-3; clone_size: -; d_call: TRBD2; v_call: TRBV9; cdr3_length: 15
cdr3_nt: TGTGCCAGCAGTTACTCGAGCGAGCAGTACTTC; cdr3_aa: CASSYSSEQYF; j_call: TRBJ2-7; clone_size: medium-sized; d_call: -; v_call: TRBV6-6; cdr3_length: 11